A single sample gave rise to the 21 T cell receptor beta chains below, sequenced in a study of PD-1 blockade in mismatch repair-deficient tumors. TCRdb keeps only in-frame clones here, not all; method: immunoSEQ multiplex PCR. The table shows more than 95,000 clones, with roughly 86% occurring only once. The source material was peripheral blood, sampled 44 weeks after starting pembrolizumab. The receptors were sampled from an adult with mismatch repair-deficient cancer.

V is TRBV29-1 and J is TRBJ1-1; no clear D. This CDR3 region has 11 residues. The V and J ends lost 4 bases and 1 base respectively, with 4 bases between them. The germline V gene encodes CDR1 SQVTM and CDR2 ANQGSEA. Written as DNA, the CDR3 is TGCAGCGTTGGCCAGAACACTGAAGCTTTCTTT. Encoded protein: CSVGQNTEAFF.

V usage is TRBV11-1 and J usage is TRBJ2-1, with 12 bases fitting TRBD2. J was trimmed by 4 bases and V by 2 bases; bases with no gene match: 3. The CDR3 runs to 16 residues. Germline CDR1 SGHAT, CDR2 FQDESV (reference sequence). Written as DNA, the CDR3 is TGTGCCAGCAGCTTACAAGGACTAGCGGGGTACAATGAGCAGTTCTTC. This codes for CASSLQGLAGYNEQFF.

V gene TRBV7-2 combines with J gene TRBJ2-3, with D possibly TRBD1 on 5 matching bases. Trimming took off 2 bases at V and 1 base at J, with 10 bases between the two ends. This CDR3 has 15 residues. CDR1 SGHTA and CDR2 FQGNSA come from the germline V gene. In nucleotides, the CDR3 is TGTGCCAGCAGCTTAAGGGGTCTGGGCACAGATACGCAGTATTTT. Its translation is CASSLRGLGTDTQYF.

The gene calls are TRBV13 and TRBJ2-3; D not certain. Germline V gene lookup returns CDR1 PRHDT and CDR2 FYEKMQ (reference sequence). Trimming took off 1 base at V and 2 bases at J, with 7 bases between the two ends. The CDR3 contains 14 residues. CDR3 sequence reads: CASSLVRTTDTQYF. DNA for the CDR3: TGTGCCAGCAGCTTAGTCAGGACCACAGATACGCAGTATTTT.

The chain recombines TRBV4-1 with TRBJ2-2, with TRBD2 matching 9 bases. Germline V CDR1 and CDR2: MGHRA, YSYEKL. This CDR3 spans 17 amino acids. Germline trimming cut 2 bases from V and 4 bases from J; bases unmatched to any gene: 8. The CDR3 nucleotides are TGCGCCAGCAGCCAAATCATAGCGGGAGTGAGCACCGGGGAGCTGTTTTTT. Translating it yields CASSQIIAGVSTGELFF.

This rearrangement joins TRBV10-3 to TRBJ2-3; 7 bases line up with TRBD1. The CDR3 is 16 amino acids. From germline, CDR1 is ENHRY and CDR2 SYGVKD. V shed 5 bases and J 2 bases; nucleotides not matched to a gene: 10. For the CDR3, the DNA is TGTGCCATCAGTAGATCCCGGACAGGATCCACAGATACGCAGTATTTT. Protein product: CAISRSRTGSTDTQYF.

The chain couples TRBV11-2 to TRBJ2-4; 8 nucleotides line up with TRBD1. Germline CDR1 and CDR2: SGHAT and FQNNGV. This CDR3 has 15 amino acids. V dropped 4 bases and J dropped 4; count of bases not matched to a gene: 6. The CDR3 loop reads CASSSYRDRKNIQYF. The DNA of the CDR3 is TGTGCCAGCAGCTCATACCGGGACAGGAAAAACATTCAGTACTTC.

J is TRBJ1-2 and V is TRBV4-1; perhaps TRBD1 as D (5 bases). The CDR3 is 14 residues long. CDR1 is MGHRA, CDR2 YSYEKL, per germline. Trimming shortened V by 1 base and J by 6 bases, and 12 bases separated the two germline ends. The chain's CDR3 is CASSQGFRVNGYTF. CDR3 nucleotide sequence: TGCGCCAGCAGCCAAGGTTTCAGGGTAAATGGCTACACCTTC.

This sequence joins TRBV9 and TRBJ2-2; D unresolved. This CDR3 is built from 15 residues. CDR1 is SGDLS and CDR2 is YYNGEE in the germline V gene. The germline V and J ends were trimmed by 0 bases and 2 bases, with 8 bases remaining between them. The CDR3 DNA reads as TGTGCCAGCAGCGTAGGCCAGATTAACACCGGGGAGCTGTTTTTT. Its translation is CASSVGQINTGELFF.

Here the CDR3 DNA reads TGCAGCGTTGAAGAATTCGGGTGGGCAGATACGCAGTATTTT. This encodes CSVEEFGWADTQYF. The chain combines TRBV29-1 with TRBJ2-3; no clear D. The V gene's germline CDR1 is SQVTM and CDR2 ANQGSEA. The CDR3 totals 14 residues. Between the trimmed V and J ends, which lost 0 bases and 4 bases, there was a span of 11 bases.

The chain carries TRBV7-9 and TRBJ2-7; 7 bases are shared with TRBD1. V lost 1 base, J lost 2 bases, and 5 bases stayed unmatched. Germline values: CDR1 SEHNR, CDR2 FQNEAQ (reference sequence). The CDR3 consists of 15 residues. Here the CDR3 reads CASSLGDSWAYEQYF. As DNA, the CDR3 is TGTGCCAGCAGCTTAGGGGACAGTTGGGCCTACGAGCAGTACTTC.

CDR3 DNA: TGTGCCAGCAGCTTAGGCGAGACAGGGAATTTTCAGCAGTACTTC. Translating gives CASSLGETGNFQQYF. The chain uses TRBV11-3 and TRBJ2-7; TRBD1 agrees at 7 bases. Germline V gives CDR1 SGHNT, CDR2 YENEEA. V gave up 1 base and J gave up 8 bases; unmatched junction bases: 11. The CDR3 spans 15 residues.

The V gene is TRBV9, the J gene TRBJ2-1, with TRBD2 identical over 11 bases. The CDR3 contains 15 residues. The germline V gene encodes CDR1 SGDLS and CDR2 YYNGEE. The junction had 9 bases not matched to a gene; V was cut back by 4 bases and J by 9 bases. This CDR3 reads CASSKGSGRGTEQFF. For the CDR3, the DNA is TGTGCCAGCAGCAAAGGTAGCGGGAGGGGCACTGAGCAGTTCTTC. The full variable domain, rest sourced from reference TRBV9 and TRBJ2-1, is DSGVTQTPKHLITATGQRVTLRCSPRSGDLSVYWYQQSLDQGLQFLIQYYNGEERAKGNILERFSAQQFPDLHSELNLSSLELGDSALYFCASSKGSGRGTEQFFGPGTRLTVL.

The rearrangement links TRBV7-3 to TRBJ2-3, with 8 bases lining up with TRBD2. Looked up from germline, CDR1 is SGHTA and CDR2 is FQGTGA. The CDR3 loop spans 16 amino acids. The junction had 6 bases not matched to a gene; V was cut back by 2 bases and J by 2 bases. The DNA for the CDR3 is TGTGCCAGCAGCTTAGGGGCTAGCGGGTCCACAGATACGCAGTATTTT. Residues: CASSLGASGSTDTQYF.

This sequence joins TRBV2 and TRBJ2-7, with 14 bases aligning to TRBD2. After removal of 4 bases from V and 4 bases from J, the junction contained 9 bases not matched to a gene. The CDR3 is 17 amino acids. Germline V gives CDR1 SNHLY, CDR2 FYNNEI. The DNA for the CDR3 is TGTGCCAGCAGTGGACTAGCGGGAGGGCCGTTTCTTTACGAGCAGTACTTC. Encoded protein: CASSGLAGGPFLYEQYF.

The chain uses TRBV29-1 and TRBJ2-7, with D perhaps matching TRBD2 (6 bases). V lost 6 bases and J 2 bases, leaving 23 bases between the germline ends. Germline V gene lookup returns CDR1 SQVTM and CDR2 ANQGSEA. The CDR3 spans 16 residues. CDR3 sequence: CSVRDSSRGSTYEQYF. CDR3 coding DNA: TGCAGCGTCCGGGACTCCAGTCGGGGGTCGACCTACGAGCAGTACTTC.

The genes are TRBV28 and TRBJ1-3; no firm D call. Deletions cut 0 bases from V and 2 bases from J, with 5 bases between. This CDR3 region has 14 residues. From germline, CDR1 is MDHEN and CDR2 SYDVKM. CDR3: CASSLWRAGNTIYF. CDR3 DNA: TGTGCCAGCAGTTTATGGAGGGCTGGAAACACCATATATTTT.

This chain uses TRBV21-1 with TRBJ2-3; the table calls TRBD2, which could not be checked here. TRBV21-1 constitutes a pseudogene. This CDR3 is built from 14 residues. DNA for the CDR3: TGTGCCAGCAGCAAAGGCGGGGCGGCAGATACGCAGTATTTT. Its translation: CASSKGGAADTQYF.

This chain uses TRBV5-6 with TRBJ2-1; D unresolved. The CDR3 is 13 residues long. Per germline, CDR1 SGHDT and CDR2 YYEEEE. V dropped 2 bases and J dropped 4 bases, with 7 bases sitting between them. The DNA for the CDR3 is TGTGCCAGCAGCTTCCTCCAATACAATGAGCAGTTCTTC. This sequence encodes CASSFLQYNEQFF.

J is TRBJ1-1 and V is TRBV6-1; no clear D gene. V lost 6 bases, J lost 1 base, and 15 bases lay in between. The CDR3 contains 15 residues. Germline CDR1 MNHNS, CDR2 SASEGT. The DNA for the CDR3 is TGTGCCAGCAGCCCCGAGGTATCGGGGAACACTGAAGCTTTCTTT. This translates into CASSPEVSGNTEAFF.

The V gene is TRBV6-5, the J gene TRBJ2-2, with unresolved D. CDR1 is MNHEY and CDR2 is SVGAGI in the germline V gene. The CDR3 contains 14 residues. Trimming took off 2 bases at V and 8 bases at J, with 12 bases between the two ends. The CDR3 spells CASSYADWAGELFF. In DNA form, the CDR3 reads TGTGCCAGCAGTTACGCCGACTGGGCAGGGGAGCTGTTTTTT.